Presented here are 25 T cell receptor beta chains from one specimen sequenced in a study of persistence of HIV-infected CD4 T cells. The libraries were made with immunoSEQ version 4 in survey mode. Sequencing was performed with immunoSEQ multiplex PCR; in TCRdb, only in-frame clones are kept and a portion is missing. This table has approximately 30,000 clones, around 80% appearing once. Cells were stimulated with CMV-infected fibroblast lysates at roughly 10 ug/mL. Sorted nonresponding memory CD4+ T cells were CD40L-negative, CD69-negative, CD45RO-high. No antigen has been assigned to these receptors. This material consisted of CD4+ T cells sorted from PBMCs after roughly 20-hour stimulation, taken from a patient who received antiretroviral therapy. The receptors originated from an adult woman with HIV who was CMV-seropositive.

The chain recombines TRBV10-3 with TRBJ1-1, with TRBD1 identical over 8 bases. V was pared by 7 bases and J by 3 bases, with 4 bases of the junction left unmatched. The CDR3 length is 13 residues. Germline V CDR1 and CDR2: ENHRY, SYGVKD. CDR3 in DNA: TGTGCCATCACCACAGGGGGGTACACTGAAGCTTTCTTT. Translation: CAITTGGYTEAFF.

The rearrangement links TRBV7-2 to TRBJ2-1; the D gene could be TRBD1 or TRBD2 (5 bases each). The CDR3 runs 16 residues. The V end lost 2 bases, the J end lost 0 bases, and 11 bases lay between the germline ends. The V gene's germline CDR1 is SGHTA and CDR2 FQGNSA. CDR3 nucleotide sequence: TGTGCCAGCAGCTTATGGGGGTCCGGCTCCTACAATGAGCAGTTCTTC. Translation gives CASSLWGSGSYNEQFF.

The chain combines TRBV6-5 with TRBJ1-5; D is uncertain. The V and J ends lost 5 bases and 6 bases respectively, with 17 bases between them. CDR1 and CDR2 (germline): MNHEY, SVGAGI. This CDR3 has 15 amino acids. The CDR3 nucleotides read TGTGCCAGCAGTCAAAGGGAAACGCTTGGTCAGCCCCAGCATTTT. It encodes CASSQRETLGQPQHF.

The V call is TRBV28, the J call TRBJ1-2; TRBD1 is a possible D gene (5 bases). The CDR3 runs to 12 residues. The V and J ends lost 5 bases and 8 bases respectively, with 12 bases between them. The germline V gene has CDR1 MDHEN and CDR2 SYDVKM. CDR3 in DNA: TGTGCCAGCAGTCCCGGTGGGGGGGGCTACACCTTC. Amino acids: CASSPGGGGYTF.

The chain has TRBV9 and TRBJ2-1, with 12 bases aligning to TRBD2. The J segment lost 9 bases and the V segment lost 4 bases, leaving 14 bases of the junction unmatched. Per germline, CDR1 SGDLS and CDR2 YYNGEE. There are 17 residues in the CDR3. The DNA for the CDR3 is TGTGCCAGCAGCAAAGGGGGTCTAGCGGGAGGGATAGGTGAGCAGTTCTTC. Protein sequence: CASSKGGLAGGIGEQFF.

The chain employs TRBV29-1 and TRBJ1-1; tentative D call: TRBD1 (5 bases). Trimming shortened V by 7 bases and J by 0 bases, and 12 bases separated the two germline ends. Germline loops: CDR1 SQVTM, CDR2 ANQGSEA. The CDR3 extends over 13 amino acids. CDR3 protein: CSAGEGMNTEAFF. CDR3 DNA: TGCAGCGCGGGGGAGGGCATGAACACTGAAGCTTTCTTT.

This clone was counted a few times. The chain joins TRBV7-3 to TRBJ1-1; D is perhaps TRBD1 (5 bases). V gave up 2 bases and J gave up 6 bases, with 13 bases separating them. The CDR3 has 14 amino acids. CDR1 and CDR2 from the germline V gene are SGHTA and FQGTGA. The CDR3 nucleotides are TGTGCCAGCAGCTTAGGAAATAGGGGAGCTGAAGCTTTCTTT. This encodes CASSLGNRGAEAFF.

The chain combines TRBV6-2 or TRBV6-3 with TRBJ1-4; 8 bases fit TRBD1. In germline, CDR1 is MNHEY, CDR2 SVGEGT. The CDR3 is made up of 14 amino acids. V lost 5 bases to trimming and J lost 6 bases; unmatched junction nucleotides: 5. The CDR3 spells CASSTGQADEKLFF. CDR3 in DNA: TGTGCCAGCAGTACGGGACAGGCAGATGAAAAACTGTTTTTT.

This chain uses TRBV19 with TRBJ1-1, with unresolved D. The ends were cut back, 7 bases at V and 1 base at J, with 10 bases in the middle. The CDR3 is 13 residues long. CDR1 is LNHDA, CDR2 SQIVND, per germline (reference sequence). CDR3 in amino acids: CASMWAKNTEAFF. DNA of the CDR3: TGTGCCAGTATGTGGGCAAAGAACACTGAAGCTTTCTTT.

The V gene is TRBV3-1 (or the pseudogene TRBV3-2), the J gene TRBJ2-2; no definite D call. V gave up 6 bases and J gave up 2 bases, with 7 bases separating them. The germline gives CDR1 LGHDT, CDR2 YNNKEL (reference sequence). The CDR3 runs to 13 residues. CDR3 bases: TGTGCCAGCAGTTTTCTCAACACCGGGGAGCTGTTTTTT. Encoded protein: CASSFLNTGELFF.

The rearrangement uses TRBV2 and TRBJ1-4; D is unclear. Germline CDR1 reads SNHLY; CDR2 reads FYNNEI. The ends were cut back, 3 bases at V and 15 bases at J, with 17 bases in the middle. CDR3 length equals 13 residues. CDR3 sequence reads: CASSEGLTGRLFF. In DNA, the CDR3 is TGTGCCAGCAGTGAGGGCCTCACCGGCAGATTGTTTTTT.

This chain links TRBV4-3 with TRBJ2-2; D remains unclear. Per germline, CDR1 LGHNA and CDR2 YSLEER. Between the trimmed V and J ends, which lost 0 bases and 6 bases, there was a span of 5 bases. CDR3 length equals 13 residues. CDR3 DNA sequence: TGCGCCAGCAGCCAAGAGGAAGCCGGGGAGCTGTTTTTT. Translated: CASSQEEAGELFF.

The chain has TRBV6-1 and TRBJ2-7, with D possibly TRBD2 on 5 matching bases. V lost 4 bases, J lost 4 bases, and 20 bases lay in between. This CDR3 is built from 16 residues. Germline loops: CDR1 MNHNS, CDR2 SASEGT. CDR3 loop: CASSAGPNPGKYEQYF. CDR3 in DNA: TGTGCCAGCAGTGCAGGTCCAAACCCGGGGAAATACGAGCAGTACTTC.

The chain is built from TRBV29-1 and TRBJ2-7; TRBD1 aligns across 11 bases. V lost 0 bases, J lost 5 bases, and 6 bases stayed unmatched. CDR1 is SQVTM and CDR2 is ANQGSEA in the germline V gene. This CDR3 comprises 15 residues. The CDR3 region is CSVEDSGQGADEQYF. In DNA, the CDR3 is TGCAGCGTTGAAGATTCAGGACAGGGGGCTGACGAGCAGTACTTC.

The chain has TRBV20-1 and TRBJ1-4; TRBD1 aligns across 9 bases. CDR1 and CDR2 (germline): DFQATT, SNEGSKA (reference sequence). The CDR3 length is 11 residues. V trimming: 5 bases; J trimming: 10 bases; junction bases outside the gene matches: 2. The CDR3: CSAWDRVKLFF. The CDR3 coding sequence is TGCAGTGCTTGGGACAGGGTAAAACTGTTTTTT.

CDR3 sequence (DNA): TGTGCCAGTGGACGCTTGGGGGGAGGCACCGGGGAGCTGTTTTTT. It codes for CASGRLGGGTGELFF. The rearrangement uses TRBV19 and TRBJ2-2; D might be TRBD2 (6 bases). Germline V CDR1 and CDR2: LNHDA, SQIVND (reference sequence). V was clipped by 8 bases and J by 4 bases, with 17 bases between them. The CDR3 length is 15 residues.

The J gene is TRBJ2-3, the V gene TRBV27; unclear D gene. Germline V CDR1 and CDR2: MNHEY, SMNVEV (reference sequence). The CDR3 extends over 14 amino acids. V was cut by 5 bases and J by 1 base, with 10 bases left in between. The CDR3 nucleotides read TGTGCCAGCAGTATAGCACAGCGCACAGATACGCAGTATTTT. Its protein is CASSIAQRTDTQYF.

The CDR3 DNA is TGTGCCAGCAGCTTGCCTCCTAGCGGGGGGGCTAGGGGAAAGACCCAGTACTTC. Protein sequence: CASSLPPSGGARGKTQYF. The rearrangement links TRBV5-6 to TRBJ2-5, with 12 bases that match TRBD2. V was clipped by 1 base and J by 6 bases; unmatched bases: 13. This CDR3 has 18 amino acids. The germline gives CDR1 SGHDT, CDR2 YYEEEE.

The chain links TRBV6-5 to TRBJ1-1, with 7 positions matching TRBD1. CDR1 is MNHEY, CDR2 SVGAGI, per germline. The CDR3 loop spans 13 amino acids. Trimming took 4 bases from V and 8 from J; bases not matched to a gene: 7. The CDR3 DNA reads as TGTGCCAGCAGTTTCAGACAGGGCCGGGAAGCTTTCTTT. Protein product: CASSFRQGREAFF.

The rearrangement uses TRBV4-3 and TRBJ1-2; 9 bases are shared with TRBD1. Trimming took 0 bases from V and 1 from J; bases not matched to a gene: 6. CDR3 length equals 17 residues. Germline CDR1 reads LGHNA; CDR2 reads YSLEER. CDR3 nucleotides: TGCGCCAGCAGCCAAGATCTCGGGACAGGGAATAACTATGGCTACACCTTC. Translation gives CASSQDLGTGNNYGYTF.

The CDR3 loop is CASSEYQGPGTQYF. For the CDR3, the DNA is TGTGCCAGCAGTGAATATCAGGGGCCGGGGACCCAGTACTTC. The chain recombines TRBV25-1 with TRBJ2-5; D is possibly TRBD1 (6 bases). This CDR3 comprises 14 residues. CDR1 is MGHDK, CDR2 SYGVNS, per germline. V lost 0 bases to trimming and J lost 7 bases, with 12 bases between them.

The chain uses TRBV2 and TRBJ2-2; weak D call: TRBD2 (6 bases). CDR3 size: 15 residues. Trimming stripped 7 bases from V and 4 bases from J, with 16 bases between. Germline V lookup: CDR1 SNHLY, CDR2 FYNNEI. CDR3 DNA: TGTGCCAGCATATCCGGGACTCTCCGCACCGGGGAGCTGTTTTTT. Translating gives CASISGTLRTGELFF.

The chain is built from TRBV25-1 and TRBJ2-3; 8 nucleotides line up with TRBD1. This CDR3 contains 15 residues. The trim removed 6 bases at V and 0 bases at J, leaving 5 bases unmatched. Germline CDR1 and CDR2: MGHDK and SYGVNS. The CDR3 DNA reads TGTGCCAGCAGCAAGGACAGGGTTAGCACAGATACGCAGTATTTT. Its protein product is CASSKDRVSTDTQYF.

This clone came up once. The V and J genes are TRBV25-1 and TRBJ1-1, with a possible D match to TRBD1 (5 bases). Between the trimmed V and J ends, which lost 5 bases and 4 bases, there was a span of 14 bases. The CDR3 length is 14 residues. Germline assignment: CDR1 MGHDK and CDR2 SYGVNS. The CDR3 DNA is TGTGCCAGCAGTTCAGGCAGGGAGGCCACTGAAGCTTTCTTT. It codes for CASSSGREATEAFF.

This clone turned up a few times. The genes are TRBV11-3 and TRBJ1-1; tentative D call: TRBD1 (5 bases). Germline CDR1 is SGHNT and CDR2 is YENEEA. Trimming cost V 1 base and J 4 bases, with 10 bases left between them. The CDR3 consists of 14 residues. The CDR3 region is CASSLGRGSTEAFF. As DNA, the CDR3 is TGTGCCAGCAGCTTAGGAAGGGGATCCACTGAAGCTTTCTTT. Supplemented by reference TRBV11-3 and TRBJ1-1, the full variable domain reads EAGVVQSPRYKIIEKKQPVAFWCNPISGHNTLYWYLQNLGQGPELLIRYENEEAVDDSQLPKDRFSAERLKGVDSTLKIQPAELGDSAVYLCASSLGRGSTEAFFGQGTRLTVV.